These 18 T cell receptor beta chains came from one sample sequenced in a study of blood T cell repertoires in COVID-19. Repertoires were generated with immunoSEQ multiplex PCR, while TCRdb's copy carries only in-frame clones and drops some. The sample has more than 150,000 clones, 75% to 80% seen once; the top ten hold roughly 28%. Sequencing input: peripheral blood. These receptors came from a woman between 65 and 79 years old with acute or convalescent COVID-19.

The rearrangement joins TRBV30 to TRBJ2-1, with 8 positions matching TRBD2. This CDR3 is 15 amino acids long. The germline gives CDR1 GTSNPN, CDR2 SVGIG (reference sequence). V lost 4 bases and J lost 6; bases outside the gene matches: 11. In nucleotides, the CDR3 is TGTGCCTGGACCCCCTTAGCGGGGTACCTCAATGAGCAGTTCTTC. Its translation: CAWTPLAGYLNEQFF. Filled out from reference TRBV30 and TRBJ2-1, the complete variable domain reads SQTIHQWPATLVQPVGSPLSLECTVEGTSNPNLYWYRQAAGRGLQLLFYSVGIGQISSEVPQNLSASRPQDRQFILSSKKLLLSDSGFYLCAWTPLAGYLNEQFFGPGTRLTVL.

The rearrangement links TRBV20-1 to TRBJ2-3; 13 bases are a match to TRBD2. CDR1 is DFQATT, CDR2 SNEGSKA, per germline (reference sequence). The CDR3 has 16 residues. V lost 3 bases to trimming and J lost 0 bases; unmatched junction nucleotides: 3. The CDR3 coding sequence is TGCAGTGCTAGTCAGGGACTAGCGGGGAGCACAGATACGCAGTATTTT. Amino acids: CSASQGLAGSTDTQYF.

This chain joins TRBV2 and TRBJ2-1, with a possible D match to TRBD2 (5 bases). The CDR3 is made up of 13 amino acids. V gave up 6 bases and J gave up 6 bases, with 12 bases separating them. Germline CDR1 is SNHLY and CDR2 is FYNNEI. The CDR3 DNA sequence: TGTGCCAGCAGCCGAGGGCCCGGCAATGAGCAGTTCTTC. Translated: CASSRGPGNEQFF.

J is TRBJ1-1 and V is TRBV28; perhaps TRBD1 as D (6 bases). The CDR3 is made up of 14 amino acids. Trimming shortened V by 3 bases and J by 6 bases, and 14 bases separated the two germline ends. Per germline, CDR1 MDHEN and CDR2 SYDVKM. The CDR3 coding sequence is TGTGCCAGCAGTTTCCGTCAGGGGCCAGCTGAAGCTTTCTTT. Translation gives CASSFRQGPAEAFF. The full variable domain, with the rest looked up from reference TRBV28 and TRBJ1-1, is DVKVTQSSRYLVKRTGEKVFLECVQDMDHENMFWYRQDPGLGLRLIYFSYDVKMKEKGDIPEGYSVSREKKERFSLILESASTNQTSMYLCASSFRQGPAEAFFGQGTRLTVV.

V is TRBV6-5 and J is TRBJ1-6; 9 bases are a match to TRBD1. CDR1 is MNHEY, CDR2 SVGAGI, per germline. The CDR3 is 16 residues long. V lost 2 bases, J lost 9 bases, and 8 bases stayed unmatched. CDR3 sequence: CASSYGPGQGGSPLHF. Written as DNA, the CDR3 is TGTGCCAGCAGTTACGGTCCGGGACAGGGAGGTTCACCCCTCCACTTT.

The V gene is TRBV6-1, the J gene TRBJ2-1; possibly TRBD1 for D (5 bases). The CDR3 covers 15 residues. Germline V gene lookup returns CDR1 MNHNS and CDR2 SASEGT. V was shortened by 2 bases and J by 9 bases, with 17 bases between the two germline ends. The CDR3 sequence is CASSEFGASMGEQFF. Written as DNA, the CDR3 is TGTGCCAGCAGTGAATTTGGGGCCTCTATGGGTGAGCAGTTCTTC.

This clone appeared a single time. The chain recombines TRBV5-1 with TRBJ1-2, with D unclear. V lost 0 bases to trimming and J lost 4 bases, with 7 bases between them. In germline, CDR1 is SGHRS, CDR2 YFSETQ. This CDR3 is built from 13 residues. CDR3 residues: CASSLGASYGYTF. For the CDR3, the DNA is TGCGCCAGCAGCTTGGGGGCCTCCTATGGCTACACCTTC.

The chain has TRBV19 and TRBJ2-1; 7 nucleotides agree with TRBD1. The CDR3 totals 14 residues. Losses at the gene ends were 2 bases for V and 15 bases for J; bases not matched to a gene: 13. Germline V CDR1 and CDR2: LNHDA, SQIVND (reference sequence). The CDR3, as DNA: TGTGCCAGTAGTATAAGCGGACAGGCCTCCTCCGTGTTCTTC. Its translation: CASSISGQASSVFF.

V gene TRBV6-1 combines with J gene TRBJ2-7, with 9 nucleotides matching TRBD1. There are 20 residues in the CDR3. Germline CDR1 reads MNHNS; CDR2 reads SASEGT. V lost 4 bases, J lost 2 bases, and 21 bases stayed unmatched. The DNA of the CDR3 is TGTGCCAGCAGTGGTCGGGACAGGGCAGCATCTTGGGGAAGTACCTACGAGCAGTACTTC. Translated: CASSGRDRAASWGSTYEQYF.

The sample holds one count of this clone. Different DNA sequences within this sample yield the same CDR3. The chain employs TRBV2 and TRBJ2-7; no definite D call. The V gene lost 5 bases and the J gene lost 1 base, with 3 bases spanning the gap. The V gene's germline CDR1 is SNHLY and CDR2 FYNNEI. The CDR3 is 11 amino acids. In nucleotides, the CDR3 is TGTGCCAGCAGTCCATCCTACGAGCAGTACTTC. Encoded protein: CASSPSYEQYF.

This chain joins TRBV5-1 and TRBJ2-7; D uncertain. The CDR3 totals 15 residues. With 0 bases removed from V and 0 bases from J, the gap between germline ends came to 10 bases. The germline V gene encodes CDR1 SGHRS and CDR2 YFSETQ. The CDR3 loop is CASSLATDISYEQYF. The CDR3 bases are TGCGCCAGCAGCTTGGCCACCGACATCTCCTACGAGCAGTACTTC. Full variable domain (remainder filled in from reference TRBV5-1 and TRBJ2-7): KAGVTQTPRYLIKTRGQQVTLSCSPISGHRSVSWYQQTPGQGLQFLFEYFSETQRNKGNFPGRFSGRQFSNSRSEMNVSTLELGDSALYLCASSLATDISYEQYFGPGTRLTVT.

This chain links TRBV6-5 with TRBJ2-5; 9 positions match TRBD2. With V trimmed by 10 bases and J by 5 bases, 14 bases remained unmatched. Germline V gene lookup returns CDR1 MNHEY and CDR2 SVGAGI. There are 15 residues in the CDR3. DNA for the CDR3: TGTGCCACCCAGAGGGTAGCGGGAGTTATGGAGACCCAGTACTTC. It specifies CATQRVAGVMETQYF.

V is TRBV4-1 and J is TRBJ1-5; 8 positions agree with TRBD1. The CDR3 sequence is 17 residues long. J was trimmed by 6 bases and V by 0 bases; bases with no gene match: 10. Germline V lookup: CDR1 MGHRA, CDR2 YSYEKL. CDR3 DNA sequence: TGCGCCAGCAGCCAAGAATGGCAGGGGGCGCCCAGTCAGCCCCAGCATTTT. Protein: CASSQEWQGAPSQPQHF.

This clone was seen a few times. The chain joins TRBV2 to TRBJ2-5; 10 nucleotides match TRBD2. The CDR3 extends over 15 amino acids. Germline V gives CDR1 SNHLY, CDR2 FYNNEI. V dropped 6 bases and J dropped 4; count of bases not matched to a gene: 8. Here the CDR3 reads CASSYIAGGRETQYF. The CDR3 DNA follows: TGTGCCAGCAGCTACATAGCGGGAGGAAGAGAGACCCAGTACTTC.

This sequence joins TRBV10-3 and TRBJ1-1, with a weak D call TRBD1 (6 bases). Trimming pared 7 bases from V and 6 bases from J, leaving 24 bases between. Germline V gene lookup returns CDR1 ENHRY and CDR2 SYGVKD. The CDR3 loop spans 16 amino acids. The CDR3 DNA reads TGTGCCATCACCCCCGCCTTGGGACAACCTCAGGCTGAAGCTTTCTTT. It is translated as CAITPALGQPQAEAFF.

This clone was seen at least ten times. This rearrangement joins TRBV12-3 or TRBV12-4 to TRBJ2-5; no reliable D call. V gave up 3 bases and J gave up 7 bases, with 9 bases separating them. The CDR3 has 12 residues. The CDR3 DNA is TGTGCCAGCAGTTTCGGTGGAGCGACCCAGTACTTC. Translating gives CASSFGGATQYF.

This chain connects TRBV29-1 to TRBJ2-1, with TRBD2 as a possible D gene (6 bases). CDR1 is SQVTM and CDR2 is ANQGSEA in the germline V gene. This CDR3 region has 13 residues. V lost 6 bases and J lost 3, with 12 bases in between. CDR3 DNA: TGCAGCGTCGGAACTAGCCTCTACAATGAGCAGTTCTTC. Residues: CSVGTSLYNEQFF.

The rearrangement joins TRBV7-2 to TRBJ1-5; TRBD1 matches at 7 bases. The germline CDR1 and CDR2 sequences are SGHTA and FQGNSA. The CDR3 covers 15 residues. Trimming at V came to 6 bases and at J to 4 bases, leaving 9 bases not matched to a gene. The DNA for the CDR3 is TGTGCCAGCAGTACACACGAACAGGGGAATCAGCCCCAGCATTTT. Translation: CASSTHEQGNQPQHF.